The sequence of this TCR beta chain was determined in a study of OX40 agonist ivuxolimab in advanced cancers. Profiling relied on immunoSEQ multiplex PCR, and the TCRdb table lists in-frame clones only, not all of them. The table includes roughly 66,000 clones, about four fifths detected once. Germline V gene data show CDR1 as SGHVS and CDR2 as FNYEAQ. The length of the CDR3 is 11 residues. The V and J ends lost 4 bases and 8 bases respectively, with 5 bases between them. V is TRBV7-6 and J is TRBJ1-4, with D hard to call. The receptor was derived from an adult with an advanced solid tumor such as melanoma, head and neck, liver or kidney cancer. The sample was CD4+ or CD8+ T cells sorted from blood, taken in a trial of the OX40 agonist ivuxolimab. CDR3 residues: CASSSAEKLFF. In DNA, the CDR3 is TGTGCCAGCAGCTCAGCGGAAAAACTGTTTTTT.